These 27 T cell receptor beta chains were all obtained from the same sample, sequenced in a study of blood T cells in healthy people across ages. Using a J-beta primer mix together with a sample-barcoded 5' primer, a second PCR was run for about 6 to 11 cycles. Each CDR3 protein is one row after TCRdb ran MiXCR on the 5' RACE reads. The profile covers about 1.6 million distinct CDR3 sequences, with roughly a third appearing a single time and around 11% taken by the ten largest. The sequencing input was blood. Receptors originate from a woman aged 30 to 39 in good health.

The chain employs TRBV6-5 and TRBJ2-7, with D possibly being TRBD1 (5 bases). Germline loops: CDR1 MNHEY, CDR2 SVGAGI. Deletions cut 5 bases from V and 3 bases from J, with 11 bases between. The CDR3 spans 13 residues. The CDR3, as DNA: TGTGCCAGCAGTCGCAGACAGATCTACGAGCAGTACTTC. Its protein is CASSRRQIYEQYF.

This clonotype was seen a few times. The chain couples TRBV4-1 to TRBJ1-2, with 7 bases that match TRBD1. The germline V gene has CDR1 MGHRA and CDR2 YSYEKL. V shed 1 base, J shed 5 bases, and the junction held 1 base outside the gene matches. This CDR3 contains 13 residues. This CDR3 is CASSQATGYGYTF. Here the CDR3 DNA reads TGCGCCAGCAGCCAAGCGACAGGGTATGGCTACACCTTC.

The chain is built from TRBV20-1 and TRBJ1-1; D is uncertain. The germline gives CDR1 DFQATT, CDR2 SNEGSKA (reference sequence). CDR3 size: 14 residues. V was clipped by 1 base and J by 4 bases, with 13 bases between them. This CDR3 reads CSARVIGGGTEAFF. The CDR3 DNA sequence: TGCAGTGCTAGAGTAATTGGAGGTGGCACTGAAGCTTTCTTT.

This clonotype was observed at least ten times. The genes are TRBV29-1 and TRBJ2-7; 7 nucleotides match TRBD1. Per germline, CDR1 SQVTM and CDR2 ANQGSEA. The V gene end was trimmed by 8 bases and the J gene end by 2 bases; junction bases not matched to a gene: 12. CDR3 length: 14 amino acids. Written as DNA, the CDR3 is TGCAGCATACCGACAGGGAGAGGAACCTACGAGCAGTACTTC. It yields the protein CSIPTGRGTYEQYF.

The chain couples TRBV3-1 to TRBJ2-1, with 13 bases aligning to TRBD2. The V gene end was trimmed by 4 bases and the J gene end by 8 bases; junction bases not matched to a gene: 5. The CDR3 is 15 residues long. CDR1 and CDR2 from the germline V gene are LGHDT and YNNKEL (reference sequence). The CDR3, as DNA: TGTGCCAGCAGCCGGACTAGCGGGGGATCCGATGAGCAGTTCTTC. It translates to CASSRTSGGSDEQFF.

This clonotype was counted a few times. The CDR3 sequence is CASSQGIRRTGGYETQYF. For the CDR3, the DNA is TGTGCCAGCAGCCAAGGTATAAGAAGGACAGGGGGCTACGAGACCCAGTACTTC. V usage is TRBV9 and J usage is TRBJ2-5, with 11 bases lining up with TRBD1. Trimming cost V 4 bases and J 5 bases; bases outside gene matches: 16. This CDR3 has 18 amino acids. Germline assignment: CDR1 SGDLS and CDR2 YYNGEE. The full variable domain, rest sourced from reference TRBV9 and TRBJ2-5, is DSGVTQTPKHLITATGQRVTLRCSPRSGDLSVYWYQQSLDQGLQFLIQYYNGEERAKGNILERFSAQQFPDLHSELNLSSLELGDSALYFCASSQGIRRTGGYETQYFGPGTRLLVL.

The chain carries TRBV11-2 and TRBJ2-7, with 10 bases aligning to TRBD2. With the DNA end fitting TRBJ2-5 better, the J assignment may be wrong. Germline V CDR1 and CDR2: SGHAT, FQNNGV. The CDR3 spans 18 residues. CDR3 in amino acids: CASSEVRSKRGGWETQYF. DNA of the CDR3: TGTGCCAGCAGCGAAGTTAGATCCAAGCGGGGGGGCTGGGAGACCCAGTACTTC.

This sequence joins TRBV20-1 and TRBJ1-2; maybe TRBD1 (5 bases). The V gene lost 6 bases and the J gene lost 1 base, with 12 bases spanning the gap. This CDR3 is 13 amino acids long. CDR1 and CDR2 from the germline V gene are DFQATT and SNEGSKA (reference sequence). The CDR3 nucleotides read TGCAGTGCCGACAGTAGAATTAACTATGGCTACACCTTC. Residues: CSADSRINYGYTF.

This clonotype was detected many times. The chain couples TRBV20-1 to TRBJ1-4; maybe TRBD1 (6 bases). Germline V gene sequence: CDR1 DFQATT, CDR2 SNEGSKA (reference sequence). This CDR3 spans 14 amino acids. V gave up 2 bases and J gave up 4 bases, with 11 bases separating them. The CDR3 region is CSARQQGFNEKLFF. The CDR3 coding sequence is TGCAGTGCTAGACAACAGGGTTTTAATGAAAAACTGTTTTTT.

Of note for this clonotype: This clone may be a read error of a much larger clone one base away. This rearrangement joins TRBV15 to TRBJ2-7, with D possibly being TRBD1 (6 bases). CDR3 length equals 14 residues. Germline V gene lookup returns CDR1 LNHNV and CDR2 YYDKDF (reference sequence). The CDR3 DNA reads TGTACCACCAACCTGAGAGACAGGTCCTACGAGCAGTACTTC. Translating it yields CTTNLRDRSYEQYF. Full variable domain (remainder filled in from reference TRBV15 and TRBJ2-7): DAMVIQNPRYQVTQFGKPVTLSCSQTLNHNVMYWYQQKSSQAPKLLFHYYDKDFNNEADTPDNFQSRRPNTSFCFLDIRSPGLGDTAMYLCTTNLRDRSYEQYFGPGTRLTVT.

This chain links TRBV6-1 with TRBJ2-7, with D tentatively TRBD2 (6 bases). Per germline, CDR1 MNHNS and CDR2 SASEGT. The V end lost 4 bases, the J end lost 0 bases, and 13 bases lay between the germline ends. This CDR3 has 15 amino acids. CDR3 sequence (DNA): TGTGCCAGCAGTGTCGTGGGAGGTAACTCCTACGAGCAGTACTTC. It encodes CASSVVGGNSYEQYF.

The chain links TRBV11-2 to TRBJ2-1; 14 nucleotides line up with TRBD2. The CDR3 totals 15 residues. The V gene's germline CDR1 is SGHAT and CDR2 FQNNGV. Trimming cost V 3 bases and J 9 bases; bases outside gene matches: 4. Here the CDR3 reads CASSLTSGGASEQFF. Written as DNA, the CDR3 is TGTGCCAGCAGCTTGACTAGCGGGGGGGCCAGTGAGCAGTTCTTC.

This clonotype was recorded a few times. This chain joins TRBV20-1 and TRBJ1-4; 7 bases agree with TRBD1. Germline V gene data show CDR1 as DFQATT and CDR2 as SNEGSKA (reference sequence). This CDR3 is built from 15 residues. Trimming cost V 3 bases and J 5 bases; bases outside gene matches: 9. This CDR3 reads CSARAWGTANEKLFF. CDR3 bases: TGCAGTGCTAGGGCCTGGGGGACAGCGAATGAAAAACTGTTTTTT.

The chain links TRBV20-1 to TRBJ1-3; 9 bases are a match to TRBD1. The J segment lost 4 bases and the V segment lost 0 bases, leaving 4 bases of the junction unmatched. The CDR3 totals 15 residues. Germline V lookup: CDR1 DFQATT, CDR2 SNEGSKA (reference sequence). The CDR3 is CSARDGGQGGNTIYF. CDR3 in DNA: TGCAGTGCTAGAGATGGAGGACAGGGGGGAAACACCATATATTTT.

This clonotype has just a few counts. V gene TRBV28 combines with J gene TRBJ2-1; 8 bases line up with TRBD2. V lost 5 bases and J lost 9; bases outside the gene matches: 6. Looked up from germline, CDR1 is MDHEN and CDR2 is SYDVKM. The CDR3 consists of 13 residues. The CDR3 region has the DNA TGTGCCAGCAGTAGCGGGAGTCGGGCTGAGCAGTTCTTC. It encodes CASSSGSRAEQFF.

This clonotype was counted between two and nine times. V gene TRBV7-9 combines with J gene TRBJ2-1, with a weak D call TRBD2 (7 bases). The V end was cut by 4 bases, the J end by 15 bases, with 28 bases between. CDR3 length equals 16 residues. Germline loops: CDR1 SEHNR, CDR2 FQNEAQ (reference sequence). The CDR3 nucleotides are TGTGCCAGCAGCTCAATCAACGGGGGGCCCATGATACGGCTGTTCTTC. Amino acid sequence: CASSSINGGPMIRLFF.

This clonotype was recorded many times. The chain uses TRBV7-2 and TRBJ2-4; 9 nucleotides align to TRBD2. This CDR3 comprises 14 residues. Germline trimming cut 3 bases from V and 6 bases from J; bases unmatched to any gene: 3. The germline V gene encodes CDR1 SGHTA and CDR2 FQGNSA. The CDR3 bases are TGTGCCAGCAGCTTGGGCGGGAGGGTAAACATTCAGTACTTC. This encodes CASSLGGRVNIQYF. Combining the CDR3 with reference TRBV7-2 and TRBJ2-4 gives the whole variable domain GAGVSQSPSNKVTEKGKDVELRCDPISGHTALYWYRQSLGQGLEFLIYFQGNSAPDKSGLPSDRFSAERTGGSVSTLTIQRTQQEDSAVYLCASSLGGRVNIQYFGAGTRLSVL.

The J gene is TRBJ1-1, the V gene TRBV6-5, with D perhaps matching TRBD1 (5 bases). Trimming stripped 2 bases from V and 3 bases from J, with 13 bases between. Germline CDR1 MNHEY, CDR2 SVGAGI. The CDR3 consists of 15 residues. The CDR3 sequence is CASSYQGLKDTEAFF. The CDR3 DNA reads as TGTGCCAGCAGTTACCAGGGTTTGAAGGACACTGAAGCTTTCTTT.

Comments on this clonotype: One end of the junction varies from germline; a read error may be responsible. The chain has TRBV29-1 and TRBJ2-5, with 9 bases matching TRBD2. Germline lookup yields CDR1 SQVTM and CDR2 ANQGSEA. The CDR3 spans 15 residues. The chain's CDR3 is CSVAVSGSILEIQYF. CDR3 bases: TGCAGCGTTGCGGTTAGCGGGAGTATTCTGGAGATCCAGTACTTC.

This clonotype was recorded at least ten times. The V and J genes are TRBV20-1 and TRBJ2-1; 11 bases agree with TRBD2. Trimming cost V 0 bases and J 3 bases; bases outside gene matches: 4. CDR1 DFQATT and CDR2 SNEGSKA come from the germline V gene (reference sequence). This CDR3 spans 16 amino acids. CDR3 in amino acids: CSARDPSGRIYNEQFF. The DNA of the CDR3 is TGCAGTGCTAGAGACCCTAGCGGGAGGATCTACAATGAGCAGTTCTTC.

The chain employs TRBV27 and TRBJ1-6, with no clear D. V shed 2 bases and J shed 11 bases, with 13 bases lying between them. The CDR3 runs to 14 residues. From germline, CDR1 is MNHEY and CDR2 SMNVEV (reference sequence). CDR3 region: CASSLQGDGTPLHF. The CDR3 region has the DNA TGTGCCAGCAGTTTACAAGGAGATGGTACACCCCTCCACTTT.

This clonotype has only a few counts. The rearrangement uses TRBV25-1 and TRBJ1-1, with TRBD1 as a possible D gene (5 bases). CDR3 length: 13 residues. Between the trimmed V and J ends, which lost 5 bases and 5 bases, there was a span of 12 bases. Looked up from germline, CDR1 is MGHDK and CDR2 is SYGVNS. The CDR3 sequence: CASSSGDWTEAFF. CDR3 in DNA: TGTGCCAGCAGTTCGGGGGATTGGACTGAAGCTTTCTTT.

Turning to this clonotype: The junction departs from germline at one end; a sequencing error may be responsible. CDR3 sequence: CAGSRTDTGELFF. The CDR3 DNA reads as TGTGCCGGCAGCCGGACTGATACCGGGGAGCTGTTTTTT. V usage is TRBV6-2 or TRBV6-3 and J usage is TRBJ2-2; the D gene is possibly TRBD2 (5 bases). Germline V gene data show CDR1 as MNHEY and CDR2 as SVGEGT. This CDR3 comprises 13 residues.

The V and J genes are TRBV18 and TRBJ1-2; D unresolved. This CDR3 comprises 15 residues. CDR1 KGHSH and CDR2 LQKENI come from the germline V gene. With 2 bases removed from V and 2 bases from J, the gap between germline ends came to 12 bases. CDR3 sequence: CASSPMADMNYGYTF. The CDR3 nucleotides are TGTGCCAGCTCACCAATGGCAGACATGAACTATGGCTACACCTTC. Variable domain in full (rest from reference TRBV18 and TRBJ1-2): NAGVMQNPRHLVRRRGQEARLRCSPMKGHSHVYWYRQLPEEGLKFMVYLQKENIIDESGMPKERFSAEFPKEGPSILRIQQVVRGDSAAYFCASSPMADMNYGYTFGSGTRLTVV.

This clonotype was observed a few times. The rearrangement links TRBV2 to TRBJ1-6, with a possible D match to TRBD1 (6 bases). The CDR3 is made up of 15 amino acids. Germline V gene data show CDR1 as SNHLY and CDR2 as FYNNEI. Trimming removed 3 bases at V and 8 bases at J, with 14 bases between. CDR3 DNA: TGTGCCAGCAGTGACAGGGGCGACTGGGATTCACCCCTCCACTTT. Its translation is CASSDRGDWDSPLHF. The entire variable domain, with the rest obtained from reference TRBV2 and TRBJ1-6, is as follows: EPEVTQTPSHQVTQMGQEVILRCVPISNHLYFYWYRQILGQKVEFLVSFYNNEISEKSEIFDDQFSVERPDGSNFTLKIRSTKLEDSAMYFCASSDRGDWDSPLHFGNGTRLTVT.

V usage is TRBV6-2 or TRBV6-3 and J usage is TRBJ1-1; D gene ambiguous. The V gene lost 5 bases and the J gene lost 11 bases, with 24 bases spanning the gap. The CDR3 is made up of 15 amino acids. CDR1 is MNHEY and CDR2 is SVGEGT in the germline V gene. CDR3 protein: CASSPELGSFLQAFF. CDR3 sequence (DNA): TGTGCCAGCAGTCCGGAGTTGGGCAGTTTTCTTCAGGCTTTCTTT.

This clonotype was observed a handful of times. J is TRBJ1-2 and V is TRBV6-6, with D tentatively TRBD1 (6 bases). CDR1 and CDR2 (germline): MNHNY, SVGAGI (reference sequence). V lost 4 bases to trimming and J lost 5 bases, with 11 bases between them. The CDR3 length is 13 residues. The DNA for the CDR3 is TGTGCCAGCAGTTCATCAGGGGTTTATGGCTACACCTTC. Residues: CASSSSGVYGYTF.